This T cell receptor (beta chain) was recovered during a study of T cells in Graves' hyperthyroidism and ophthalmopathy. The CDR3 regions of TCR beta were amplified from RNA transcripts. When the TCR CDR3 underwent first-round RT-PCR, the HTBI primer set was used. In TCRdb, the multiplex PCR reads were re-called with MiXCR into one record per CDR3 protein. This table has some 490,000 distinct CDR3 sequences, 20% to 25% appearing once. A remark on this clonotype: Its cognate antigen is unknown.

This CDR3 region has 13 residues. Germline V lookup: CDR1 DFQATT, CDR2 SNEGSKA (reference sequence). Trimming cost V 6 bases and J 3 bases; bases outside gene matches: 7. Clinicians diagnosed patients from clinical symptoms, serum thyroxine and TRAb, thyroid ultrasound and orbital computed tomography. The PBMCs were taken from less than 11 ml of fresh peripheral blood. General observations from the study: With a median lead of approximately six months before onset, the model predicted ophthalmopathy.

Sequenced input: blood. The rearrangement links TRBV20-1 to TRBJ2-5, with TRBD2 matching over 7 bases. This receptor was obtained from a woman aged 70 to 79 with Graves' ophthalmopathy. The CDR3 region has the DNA TGCAGTGCCCTCCAGGCGGGGGAAGAGACCCAGTACTTC. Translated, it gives CSALQAGEETQYF.